What follows are 7 T cell receptor beta chains derived from one specimen sequenced in a study of lung T cells in sarcoidosis with Löfgren's syndrome. TCRdb passed the reads through MiXCR, listing each CDR3 protein once. The sample contains some 65,000 distinct CDR3 sequences, 21% of which appear only once. The sample comprised CD4+ T cells from PBMCs. Receptor source: a human donor with sarcoidosis (Löfgren's syndrome or another form), or a control subject (not recorded which).

Ten or more counts support this clonotype. This chain connects TRBV6-1 to TRBJ2-3, with 7 nucleotides matching TRBD1. Germline values: CDR1 MNHNS, CDR2 SASEGT. V was pared by 8 bases and J by 3 bases, with 8 bases of the junction left unmatched. The CDR3 covers 14 residues. The CDR3, as DNA: TGTGCCAGCTTGGGGACAGTGGCAACAGATACGCAGTATTTT. Encoded protein: CASLGTVATDTQYF.

By its share, this clonotype is medium-sized (0.01 to 0.1%). This chain uses TRBV6-1 with TRBJ1-1, with D uncertain. Trimming left V 5 bases short and J 4 bases short, with 11 bases between. The CDR3 sequence is 13 residues long. CDR1 is MNHNS, CDR2 SASEGT, per germline. The chain's CDR3 is CASSLIISTEAFF. The DNA for the CDR3 is TGTGCCAGCAGTTTAATTATTTCCACTGAAGCTTTCTTT.

This clonotype was counted ten times or more. The V and J genes are TRBV6-1 and TRBJ1-1, with D possibly matching TRBD1 (5 bases). This CDR3 has 15 amino acids. CDR1 MNHNS and CDR2 SASEGT come from the germline V gene. The ends were cut back, 5 bases at V and 0 bases at J, with 13 bases in the middle. CDR3 in DNA: TGTGCCAGCAGTCCCGCGGCAGGGCTGAACACTGAAGCTTTCTTT. Its protein is CASSPAAGLNTEAFF.

With regard to this clonotype: This may come from a read error, since a much larger clone is one base off. The rearrangement joins TRBV20-1 to TRBJ2-3; the match to TRBD1 covers 7 bases. The CDR3 spans 16 residues. Germline loops: CDR1 DFQATT, CDR2 SNEGSKA (reference sequence). CDR3 in amino acids: CRARDVEGAQPDTQYF. The CDR3 DNA reads TGCCGTGCTAGAGATGTAGAGGGGGCGCAGCCAGATACGCAGTATTTT.

The rearrangement links TRBV5-1 to TRBJ2-7; 11 bases align to TRBD1. V gave up 0 bases and J gave up 2 bases; unmatched junction bases: 4. Per the germline V gene, CDR1 is SGHRS and CDR2 is YFSETQ. This CDR3 contains 16 residues. CDR3 in amino acids: CASSLGDRGTTYEQYF. The CDR3 nucleotides are TGCGCCAGCAGCTTGGGGGACAGGGGGACGACCTACGAGCAGTACTTC.

This clonotype has more than one count but fewer than ten. V usage is TRBV29-1 and J usage is TRBJ1-2; 7 bases agree with TRBD1. Germline CDR1 is SQVTM and CDR2 is ANQGSEA. V lost 2 bases, J lost 8 bases, and 5 bases stayed unmatched. There are 12 residues in the CDR3. The CDR3 here is CSVENRGGGYTF. The CDR3 DNA follows: TGCAGCGTTGAAAACAGGGGAGGAGGCTACACCTTC.

The sample holds many counts of this clonotype. This chain connects TRBV27 to TRBJ1-2, with D possibly matching TRBD1 (5 bases). The CDR3 sequence is 14 residues long. Germline values: CDR1 MNHEY, CDR2 SMNVEV (reference sequence). V was pared by 5 bases and J by 6 bases, with 16 bases between. Here the CDR3 reads CASSMAGRSDGYTF. The CDR3, as DNA: TGTGCCAGCAGTATGGCAGGGCGTTCCGATGGCTACACCTTC.